These 8 T cell receptor beta chains share one sample of origin, sequenced in a study of CXCR3-negative and CXCR3-positive naive CD8 T cells. Libraries were UMI-labeled 5' RACE TRB cDNA. TCRdb reprocessed the 5' RACE reads, with one entry per CDR3 protein and no DNA. Its clone listing holds around 81,000 distinct CDR3 sequences. The sample comprised naive CXCR3- CD8+ T cells from blood. Subset here: CD45RO-CCR7+CD27+CD95- naive CD8+ T cells lacking CXCR3 (TNR3-). Receptors originate from a human donor in good health. Some clones in this sample may be carry-over from other donors' samples.

The chain carries TRBV7-9 and TRBJ2-7; TCRdb indicates TRBD1, and absent DNA this call remains unverified. In germline, CDR1 is SEHNR, CDR2 FQNEAQ (reference sequence). The CDR3 loop spans 16 amino acids. CDR3 residues: CASSPEFDRGHTEQYF.

The chain uses TRBV29-1 and TRBJ2-2. The germline V gene has CDR1 SQVTM and CDR2 ANQGSEA. This CDR3 is built from 13 residues. CDR3 sequence reads: CSADLQNTGELFF.

V usage is TRBV20-1 and J usage is TRBJ2-1. Germline V gene sequence: CDR1 DFQATT, CDR2 SNEGSKA (reference sequence). CDR3 length: 13 residues. The chain's CDR3 is CSAVRGYNNEQFF.

The V call is TRBV12-3 or TRBV12-4, the J call TRBJ2-7; lacking DNA, the TRBD1 call made by TCRdb goes unchecked. CDR3 length: 14 amino acids. This CDR3 reads CASSLGTTNYEQYF.

This CDR3 is CASSHGKGEKYF. This chain links TRBV12-3 or TRBV12-4 with TRBJ2-7; TCRdb's D gene call, TRBD1, goes unchecked for lack of DNA. CDR3 length: 12 amino acids.

V usage is TRBV25-1 and J usage is TRBJ1-5; TCRdb designates TRBD1, a call that cannot be tested without DNA. This CDR3 contains 14 residues. Per the germline V gene, CDR1 is MGHDK and CDR2 is SYGVNS. CDR3 protein: CASSDPGQYQPQHF.

This sequence joins TRBV6-5 and TRBJ2-5; the TRBD1 assignment by TCRdb is unverifiable without DNA. The CDR3 is made up of 16 amino acids. Looked up from germline, CDR1 is MNHEY and CDR2 is SVGAGI. CDR3 region: CASSYPGGGEQETQYF.

CDR3 amino acids: CACSLFPSGVGNQPQHF. The chain couples TRBV27 to TRBJ1-5; the TCRdb D gene call, TRBD1, has no DNA to confirm it. The CDR3 loop spans 17 amino acids. Germline lookup yields CDR1 MNHEY and CDR2 SMNVEV (reference sequence).